The entry below describes one TCR beta chain. RNA totalling about 0.5 to 1 ug underwent reverse transcription with random hexamers. MiXCR, applied by TCRdb to the immunoSEQ multiplex PCR reads, yields one record per CDR3 protein. Of 90,000 to 110,000 distinct CDR3 sequences listed, around 97% are singletons. This entry comes from a study of CD8 T cells in Susac syndrome. The germline V gene encodes CDR1 DFQATT and CDR2 SNEGSKA (reference sequence). This CDR3 has 13 amino acids. Trimming left V 3 bases short and J 1 base short, with 9 bases between. This sequence joins TRBV20-1 and TRBJ2-5; D may be TRBD1 or TRBD2 (5 bases each). The clonotype originates from a human donor in good health. The material sequenced was CD4+ T cells from PBMCs. The CDR3 nucleotides read TGCAGTGCTAGGTCCGGGGCCCAAGAGACCCAGTACTTC. Translating it yields CSARSGAQETQYF.